This entry lists 30 T cell receptor beta chains sequenced from one sample in a study of regulatory T cells in long-lasting Graves disease. Construction of TCR beta libraries relied on iRepertoire HTBI primers and on Arm-PCR targeting CDR3 regions. TCRdb re-called the multiplex PCR reads through MiXCR, storing one row per CDR3 protein. The sample consists of fewer than 400,000 distinct CDR3 sequences, 18% of them appearing once. Time point defined: newly diagnosed GD, antithyroid drugs for less than 3 months. The TCR library was prepared using RNA isolated from PBMCs. Sequences were derived from peripheral blood mononuclear cells (PBMCs), sampled at new diagnosis, from a patient treated with antithyroid drugs. All receptors come from a female donor with Graves disease.

A few counts support this clonotype. The rearrangement links TRBV3-1 to TRBJ2-5; 14 positions match TRBD2. The CDR3 is 18 residues long. Germline V gene lookup returns CDR1 LGHDT and CDR2 YNNKEL (reference sequence). The ends lost 6 bases at V and 5 bases at J; junction bases unmatched: 14. The CDR3 is CASRPWTGTSGSAETQYF. The CDR3 DNA follows: TGTGCCAGCAGACCCTGGACAGGGACTAGCGGGAGCGCGGAGACCCAGTACTTC.

The sample holds a few counts of this clonotype. The gene calls are TRBV28 and TRBJ1-1; the match to TRBD1 covers 7 bases. The junction had 9 bases not matched to a gene; V was cut back by 9 bases and J by 5 bases. This CDR3 spans 13 amino acids. CDR1 is MDHEN, CDR2 SYDVKM, per germline. For the CDR3, the DNA is TGTGCCAGTCTCCCAGGGGGTGGTACTGAAGCTTTCTTT. Translating gives CASLPGGGTEAFF.

This clonotype showed up many times. The chain is built from TRBV9 and TRBJ2-5, with D possibly TRBD1 on 5 matching bases. Germline V lookup: CDR1 SGDLS, CDR2 YYNGEE. V lost 0 bases and J lost 5, with 5 bases in between. CDR3 length: 12 residues. The CDR3: CASSVAGETQYF. The CDR3 region has the DNA TGTGCCAGCAGCGTAGCAGGGGAGACCCAGTACTTC.

This clonotype was observed many times. The rearrangement links TRBV11-2 to TRBJ1-3; D gene ambiguous. From germline, CDR1 is SGHAT and CDR2 FQNNGV. Trimming shortened V by 3 bases and J by 0 bases, and 9 bases separated the two germline ends. The CDR3 is 15 amino acids. The CDR3 region is CASSFSPGSGNTIYF. As DNA, the CDR3 is TGTGCCAGCAGCTTTTCACCGGGCTCTGGAAACACCATATATTTT. Filled out from reference TRBV11-2 and TRBJ1-3, the complete variable domain reads EAGVAQSPRYKIIEKRQSVAFWCNPISGHATLYWYQQILGQGPKLLIQFQNNGVVDDSQLPKDRFSAERLKGVDSTLKIQPAKLEDSAVYLCASSFSPGSGNTIYFGEGSWLTVV.

In its sample, this clonotype was seen many times. The chain couples TRBV19 to TRBJ1-1; D gene uncertain. Trimming took off 9 bases at V and 1 base at J, with 18 bases between the two ends. CDR1 and CDR2 from the germline V gene are LNHDA and SQIVND (reference sequence). The CDR3 covers 15 residues. The CDR3 DNA reads as TGTGCCAGCCTGACTCGGTGGGGTAAGAACACTGAAGCTTTCTTT. Protein product: CASLTRWGKNTEAFF.

The gene calls are TRBV2 and TRBJ2-7; 8 nucleotides match TRBD1. Germline-derived CDR1 and CDR2 are SNHLY and FYNNEI. J lost 5 bases, V lost 4 bases, and 7 bases had no gene match. The CDR3 is 14 residues long. CDR3 in amino acids: CASSGTGSGNEQYF. The CDR3 DNA sequence: TGTGCCAGCAGTGGGACAGGGTCAGGGAACGAGCAGTACTTC.

The V call is TRBV5-1, the J call TRBJ1-4; D ambiguous. Germline CDR1 is SGHRS and CDR2 is YFSETQ. The CDR3 totals 14 residues. Deletions cut 1 base from V and 4 bases from J, with 8 bases between. CDR3 residues: CASSLSQHNEKLFF. The CDR3 DNA follows: TGCGCCAGCAGCTTGTCACAGCATAATGAAAAACTGTTTTTT.

The rearrangement uses TRBV28 and TRBJ2-1; D perhaps matches TRBD2 (6 bases). Germline loops: CDR1 MDHEN, CDR2 SYDVKM. This CDR3 region has 15 residues. With 5 bases removed from V and 4 bases from J, the gap between germline ends came to 15 bases. CDR3 nucleotide sequence: TGTGCCAGCAGTGAAAATGTACTAGCTTACAATGAGCAGTTCTTC. Its protein product is CASSENVLAYNEQFF.

The rearrangement joins TRBV6-1 to TRBJ2-7, with 10 bases that match TRBD2. After removal of 4 bases from V and 0 bases from J, the junction contained 3 bases not matched to a gene. Germline loops: CDR1 MNHNS, CDR2 SASEGT. The CDR3 runs to 15 residues. The CDR3 bases are TGTGCCAGCAGTGCCGGGACTAGCGACTCCTACGAGCAGTACTTC. Translation gives CASSAGTSDSYEQYF.

The CDR3 is CASSAGWVETQYF. The CDR3 DNA sequence: TGTGCCAGCAGCGCGGGGTGGGTGGAGACCCAGTACTTC. The chain joins TRBV9 to TRBJ2-5, with D perhaps TRBD2 (5 bases). V was pared by 3 bases and J by 5 bases, with 11 bases between. Per germline, CDR1 SGDLS and CDR2 YYNGEE. This CDR3 has 13 residues.

On this clonotype itself: A much larger clone sits a single nucleotide away, making a read error possible. The chain combines TRBV11-2 with TRBJ2-7; 9 positions match TRBD1. The CDR3 has 13 amino acids. Germline V gene sequence: CDR1 SGHAT, CDR2 FQNNGV. The junction had 3 bases not matched to a gene; V was cut back by 6 bases and J by 3 bases. CDR3 amino acids: CASRGTGHYEQYF. The CDR3 DNA is TGTGCCAGCAGGGGGACAGGGCACTACGAGCAGTACTTC.

A few counts support this clonotype. The chain combines TRBV4-2 with TRBJ2-3, with a weak D call TRBD2 (5 bases). Germline V CDR1 and CDR2: LGHNA, YNFKEQ. The CDR3 is 13 amino acids. The ends were cut back, 5 bases at V and 5 bases at J, with 11 bases in the middle. CDR3 bases: TGTGCCAGCAGCGATTATCGGGGAGATACGCAGTATTTT. This encodes CASSDYRGDTQYF.

As concerns this clonotype: A much larger clone lies a single base off, so this may be a read error. The J gene is TRBJ1-4, the V gene TRBV12-3 or TRBV12-4; a weak D match, TRBD1 (5 bases). This CDR3 is 14 amino acids long. V was cut by 7 bases and J by 0 bases, with 9 bases left in between. The CDR3 coding sequence is TGTGCCAGCACCCCGACAGCAACTAATGAAAAACTGTTTTTT. Its translation: CASTPTATNEKLFF.

The chain has TRBV28 and TRBJ2-1; maybe TRBD2 (5 bases). Looked up from germline, CDR1 is MDHEN and CDR2 is SYDVKM. The germline V and J ends were trimmed by 4 bases and 4 bases, with 11 bases remaining between them. CDR3 length: 14 amino acids. The CDR3 nucleotides read TGTGCCAGCAGTTGGGAGTACAGATACAATGAGCAGTTCTTC. This sequence encodes CASSWEYRYNEQFF.

This clonotype appeared many times. This chain links TRBV5-1 with TRBJ1-4; perhaps TRBD1 as D (6 bases). V gave up 4 bases and J gave up 4 bases, with 11 bases separating them. The CDR3 has 14 residues. Germline values: CDR1 SGHRS, CDR2 YFSETQ. The CDR3 DNA sequence: TGCGCCAGCAGCGCGGGGGCCTATAATGAAAAACTGTTTTTT. It translates to CASSAGAYNEKLFF.

The CDR3 protein is CASSHKQKGYEQYF. CDR3 bases: TGCGCCAGCAGCCATAAACAGAAGGGGTACGAGCAGTACTTC. J is TRBJ2-7 and V is TRBV4-1, with a weak D call TRBD1 (5 bases). CDR3 length equals 14 residues. Germline CDR1 is MGHRA and CDR2 is YSYEKL. The V end lost 3 bases, the J end lost 4 bases, and 13 bases lay between the germline ends.

This clonotype came up many times. This sequence joins TRBV28 and TRBJ2-3; TRBD2 matches 8 bases. The germline V gene has CDR1 MDHEN and CDR2 SYDVKM. This CDR3 comprises 15 residues. The V gene end was trimmed by 5 bases and the J gene end by 5 bases; junction bases not matched to a gene: 9. CDR3 sequence: CASSLTSGLRDTQYF. The CDR3 DNA reads as TGTGCCAGCAGTCTTACTAGCGGACTTAGAGATACGCAGTATTTT.

This clonotype was seen a few times. The chain employs TRBV5-1 and TRBJ2-5; D may be TRBD1 or TRBD2 (5 bases each). The CDR3 runs to 17 residues. Germline assignment: CDR1 SGHRS and CDR2 YFSETQ. V lost 4 bases to trimming and J lost 5 bases, with 24 bases between them. As DNA, the CDR3 is TGCGCCAGCAGCCAACAGGCTGAGGGGCGTTTGGGGGAGACCCAGTACTTC. It specifies CASSQQAEGRLGETQYF.

This clonotype was detected many times. V gene TRBV16 combines with J gene TRBJ2-1; tentative D call: TRBD1 (5 bases). The germline V gene encodes CDR1 KGHSY and CDR2 FQNENV. CDR3 size: 16 residues. V lost 1 base and J lost 2, with 12 bases in between. CDR3 region: CASSQYRQEPYNEQFF. The DNA for the CDR3 is TGTGCCAGCAGCCAATACAGGCAGGAACCCTACAATGAGCAGTTCTTC. Variable domain in full (rest from reference TRBV16 and TRBJ2-1): GEEVAQTPKHLVRGEGQKAKLYCAPIKGHSYVFWYQQVLKNEFKFLISFQNENVFDETGMPKERFSAKCLPNSPCSLEIQATKLEDSAVYFCASSQYRQEPYNEQFFGPGTRLTVL.

This chain connects TRBV24-1 to TRBJ2-5; the match to TRBD1 covers 7 bases. CDR1 is KGHDR, CDR2 SFDVKD, per germline. This CDR3 has 14 amino acids. With 5 bases clipped from V and 5 bases from J, the junction kept 7 bases outside the gene matches. CDR3 loop: CATSAADRVETQYF. In DNA form, the CDR3 reads TGTGCCACCAGTGCCGCCGACAGGGTTGAGACCCAGTACTTC.

This clonotype came up many times. This chain connects TRBV14 to TRBJ2-1; D is possibly TRBD1 or TRBD2 (5 bases each). Germline CDR1 and CDR2: SGHDN and FVKESK. V gave up 4 bases and J gave up 9 bases, with 10 bases separating them. CDR3 length: 12 residues. The DNA of the CDR3 is TGTGCCAGCAGCCCTCAGGGAGCTGAGCAGTTCTTC. Translation gives CASSPQGAEQFF. Full variable domain (rest looked up from reference TRBV14 and TRBJ2-1): EAGVTQFPSHSVIEKGQTVTLRCDPISGHDNLYWYRRVMGKEIKFLLHFVKESKQDESGMPNNRFLAERTGGTYSTLKVQPAELEDSGVYFCASSPQGAEQFFGPGTRLTVL.

V usage is TRBV7-6 and J usage is TRBJ2-5; the D call may be TRBD1 or TRBD2 (5 bases each). The CDR3 has 18 residues. CDR1 is SGHVS and CDR2 is FNYEAQ in the germline V gene. V was trimmed by 2 bases and J by 5 bases, leaving 24 bases between them. This CDR3 reads CASSLRGRGESIRETQYF. CDR3 nucleotide sequence: TGTGCCAGCAGCTTACGGGGTCGAGGGGAGAGTATTCGGGAGACCCAGTACTTC.

The rearrangement uses TRBV24-1 and TRBJ2-2; D gene unclear. Trimming took 7 bases from V and 7 from J, leaving 6 bases between them. There are 11 residues in the CDR3. Per germline, CDR1 KGHDR and CDR2 SFDVKD. In nucleotides, the CDR3 is TGTGCCACCAGAAATATCGGGGAGCTGTTTTTT. Translated, it gives CATRNIGELFF.

Details on this clonotype: A much larger clone lies a single base off, so this may be a read error. This CDR3 fails to terminate in the conserved phenylalanine or tryptophan, so it likely reflects a read error. This sequence joins TRBV11-2 and TRBJ2-5, with 8 positions matching TRBD2. The DNA end favors TRBJ2-1, so the J call may be wrong. Germline V CDR1 and CDR2: SGHAT, FQNNGV. The CDR3 sequence is 15 residues long. For the CDR3, the DNA is TGTGCCAGCAGCCCACCGGGACTAGTGGGCAATGAGCAGTTCTCC. Translating gives CASSPPGLVGNEQFS.

This clonotype showed up just a few times. The chain uses TRBV19 and TRBJ1-1; 12 bases are a match to TRBD1. The CDR3 length is 13 residues. With V trimmed by 7 bases and J by 5 bases, 2 bases remained unmatched. CDR1 LNHDA and CDR2 SQIVND come from the germline V gene (reference sequence). The CDR3 reads CASKGQGATEAFF. CDR3 nucleotide sequence: TGTGCCAGTAAGGGACAGGGGGCGACTGAAGCTTTCTTT.

A remark on this clonotype: A much larger clonotype is one base distant, so this may be a read error. The chain combines TRBV30 with TRBJ2-1, with TRBD2 matching over 13 bases. The last part of the DNA fits TRBJ2-5 better; the J call may be wrong. Germline CDR1 is GTSNPN and CDR2 is SVGIG (reference sequence). The CDR3 spans 17 residues. Here the CDR3 reads CAWRPTSGRVRRETQYF. The CDR3 bases are TGTGCCTGGAGACCAACTAGCGGGAGGGTGAGACGAGAGACCCAGTACTTC.

This clonotype was picked up many times. The chain carries TRBV12-3 or TRBV12-4 and TRBJ2-3; D is uncertain. V dropped 6 bases and J dropped 6 bases, with 10 bases sitting between them. The CDR3 is 12 residues long. The CDR3 sequence is CASRPVGDTQYF. CDR3 bases: TGTGCCAGCAGACCCGTCGGGGATACGCAGTATTTT.

This clonotype was recorded at least ten times. CDR3 bases: TGCAGTGCTAGCCCTAGCGGGAGCTACAATGAGCAGTTCTTC. Translation gives CSASPSGSYNEQFF. The rearrangement joins TRBV20-1 to TRBJ2-1; the match to TRBD2 covers 10 bases. J gave up 3 bases and V 3 bases, and 2 bases lay outside the gene matches. This CDR3 is built from 14 residues. Germline assignment: CDR1 DFQATT and CDR2 SNEGSKA (reference sequence).

There are many counts of this clonotype. The chain links TRBV27 to TRBJ1-1; 7 bases line up with TRBD1. Germline trimming cut 6 bases from V and 6 bases from J; bases unmatched to any gene: 7. The CDR3 consists of 13 residues. CDR1 and CDR2 (germline): MNHEY, SMNVEV (reference sequence). CDR3 loop: CASRGTARAEAFF. For the CDR3, the DNA is TGTGCCAGCAGGGGGACAGCGCGTGCTGAAGCTTTCTTT.

The CDR3 here is CASSLEDVFYGYTF. CDR3 bases: TGTGCCAGCAGCTTAGAGGATGTCTTCTATGGCTACACCTTC. The chain is built from TRBV7-9 and TRBJ1-2; D is undetermined. This CDR3 spans 14 amino acids. Trimming pared 1 base from V and 4 bases from J, leaving 10 bases between. In germline, CDR1 is SEHNR, CDR2 FQNEAQ (reference sequence).